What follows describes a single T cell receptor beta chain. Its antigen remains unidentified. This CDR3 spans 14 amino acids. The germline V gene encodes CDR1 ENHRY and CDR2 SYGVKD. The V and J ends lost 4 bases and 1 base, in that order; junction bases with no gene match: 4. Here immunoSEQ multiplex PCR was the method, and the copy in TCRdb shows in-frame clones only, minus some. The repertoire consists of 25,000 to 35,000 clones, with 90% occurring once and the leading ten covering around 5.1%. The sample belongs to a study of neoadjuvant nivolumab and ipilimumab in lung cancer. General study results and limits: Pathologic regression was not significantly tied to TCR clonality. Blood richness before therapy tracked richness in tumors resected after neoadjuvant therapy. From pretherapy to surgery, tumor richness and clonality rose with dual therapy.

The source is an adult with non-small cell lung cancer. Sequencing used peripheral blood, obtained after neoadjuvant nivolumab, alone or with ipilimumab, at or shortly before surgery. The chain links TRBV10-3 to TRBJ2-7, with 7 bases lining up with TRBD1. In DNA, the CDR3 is TGTGCCATCAGTGTAGACAGGGCTTCCTACGAGCAGTACTTC. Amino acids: CAISVDRASYEQYF.